These T cell receptor beta chains were read from a single sample in a study of cytomegalovirus exposure and HLA in healthy donors. Produced via immunoSEQ multiplex PCR; TCRdb's table is partial and in-frame only. The sample lists roughly 82,000 clones, 85% to 95% occurring once. Sequencing input: PBMCs. All receptors derive from a man aged 18 to 35 in good health and CMV-seronegative. CDR3s include the opening cysteine and the closing phenylalanine or tryptophan. The D gene is left open where the match is weak. Where a row states a size, it is once, few, many or the class of an expanded clone; other rows omit it.

v_call	clone_size	j_call	d_call	cdr3_aa	cdr3_nt
TRBV6-5	NA	TRBJ1-1	NA	CASSYSTATEAFF	TGTGCCAGCAGTTACTCGACTGCTACTGAAGCTTTCTTT
TRBV11-2	NA	TRBJ1-4	NA	CASSLQNEKLFF	TGTGCCAGCAGCTTGCAGAATGAAAAACTGTTTTTT
TRBV30	NA	TRBJ1-4	TRBD1	CAWGPGQGHEKLFF	TGTGCCTGGGGACCAGGACAGGGGCACGAAAAACTGTTTTTT
TRBV29-1	once	TRBJ2-7	NA	CSVVFGVRGEQYF	TGCAGCGTTGTGTTCGGGGTCCGGGGCGAGCAGTACTTC
TRBV7-9	NA	TRBJ2-2	TRBD1	CASSFGTGRGTGELFF	TGTGCCAGCAGCTTTGGGACAGGGCGGGGGACCGGGGAGCTGTTTTTT
TRBV7-3	NA	TRBJ2-3	NA	CASSLRRGADTQYF	TGTGCCAGCAGCTTACGCAGAGGAGCAGATACGCAGTATTTT
TRBV5-1	NA	TRBJ1-2	NA	CASSLGDTPNYGYTF	TGCGCCAGCAGCTTGGGGGACACACCTAACTATGGCTACACCTTC
TRBV5-5	few	TRBJ2-1	TRBD1	CASSLQGYNEQFF	TGTGCCAGCAGCCTACAGGGGTACAATGAGCAGTTCTTC
TRBV11-3	NA	TRBJ2-7	NA	CASSLELSSYEQYF	TGTGCCAGCAGCTTAGAGCTGAGCTCCTACGAGCAGTACTTC
TRBV19	few	TRBJ2-4	TRBD2	CASSTGLEGKNIQYF	TGTGCCAGTAGTACCGGACTAGAAGGAAAAAACATTCAGTACTTC
TRBV18	NA	TRBJ2-6	NA	CASSPTPSGANVLTF	TGTGCCAGCTCACCGACTCCGTCTGGGGCCAACGTCCTGACTTTC
TRBV5-4	NA	TRBJ2-2	NA	CASSLQAPGELFF	TGTGCCAGCAGCTTGCAGGCCCCCGGGGAGCTGTTTTTT
TRBV7-9	NA	TRBJ1-1	TRBD1	CASSFWGQGEAFF	TGTGCCAGCAGCTTTTGGGGACAGGGTGAAGCTTTCTTT
TRBV19	NA	TRBJ2-7	NA	CASSSVYYYEQYF	TGTGCCAGTAGTAGCGTTTACTACTACGAGCAGTACTTC
TRBV5-1	NA	TRBJ2-5	TRBD1	CASSLGQGIETQYF	TGCGCCAGCAGCTTGGGACAGGGTATCGAGACCCAGTACTTC
TRBV18	NA	TRBJ2-5	NA	CASSPRTGGETQYF	TGTGCCAGCTCACCGCGGACAGGAGGGGAGACCCAGTACTTC
TRBV6-4	NA	TRBJ2-1	TRBD2	CASSDSGGRGHNEQFF	TGTGCCAGCAGTGACTCAGGCGGGAGGGGGCACAATGAGCAGTTCTTC
TRBV10-2	NA	TRBJ1-2	TRBD1	CASTDRGQRGYTF	TGCGCCAGTACCGACAGGGGGCAACGTGGCTACACCTTC
TRBV5-6	NA	TRBJ2-7	NA	CASTGKTGSEQYF	TGTGCCAGCACTGGAAAGACGGGGAGCGAGCAGTACTTC
TRBV27	NA	TRBJ2-5	NA	CATKGGGRGLETQYF	TGTGCCACTAAGGGGGGGGGCAGGGGGCTTGAGACCCAGTACTTC
TRBV5-4	NA	TRBJ2-2	TRBD2	CASSPYGRAKSGELFF	TGTGCCAGCAGCCCGTATGGGAGGGCCAAGTCCGGGGAGCTGTTTTTT
TRBV7-9	NA	TRBJ2-5	TRBD2	CASCSLTSGTQETQYF	TGTGCCAGCTGCTCCCTAACTAGCGGGACACAAGAGACCCAGTACTTC
TRBV9	NA	TRBJ2-7	NA	CASSAIGGARTYEQYF	TGTGCCAGCAGCGCCATTGGGGGGGCTAGAACCTACGAGCAGTACTTC
TRBV6-5	NA	TRBJ1-2	NA	CASSLGEDYGYTF	TGTGCCAGCAGTTTGGGTGAGGACTATGGCTACACCTTC
TRBV11-3	NA	TRBJ2-5	TRBD2	CASSLGFGRAAETQYF	TGTGCCAGCAGCTTAGGGTTCGGGAGGGCCGCGGAGACCCAGTACTTC
TRBV23-1	NA	TRBJ1-4	NA	CASSQSAEKLFF	TGCGCCAGCAGTCAATCGGCTGAAAAACTGTTTTTT
TRBV11-3	NA	TRBJ2-1	TRBD2	CASSSQRERNEQFF	TGTGCCAGCAGCTCCCAGCGGGAGAGGAATGAGCAGTTCTTC
TRBV7-2	few	TRBJ1-5	NA	CASSLVVEGQPQHF	TGTGCCAGCAGCTTAGTGGTGGAGGGTCAGCCCCAGCATTTT
TRBV19	NA	TRBJ1-5	TRBD1	CASSIPLGQGNQPQHF	TGTGCCAGTAGTATACCATTAGGACAGGGAAATCAGCCCCAGCATTTT
TRBV19	NA	TRBJ1-1	TRBD1	CASNPRDRATEAFF	TGTGCCAGTAATCCGCGGGACAGGGCCACTGAAGCTTTCTTT
TRBV2	NA	TRBJ1-1	TRBD1	CASSEIRWDRGQWRNTEAFF	TGTGCCAGCAGTGAAATAAGATGGGACAGGGGGCAATGGAGGAACACTGAAGCTTTCTTT
TRBV14	NA	TRBJ1-1	NA	CASSRWTENTEAFF	TGTGCCAGCAGCCGTTGGACAGAGAACACTGAAGCTTTCTTT
TRBV11-1	few	TRBJ1-1	TRBD1	CASRGDRMAFF	TGTGCCAGCCGAGGGGACAGGATGGCTTTCTTT
TRBV4-1	NA	TRBJ2-3	NA	CASSKSGGPDTQYF	TGCGCCAGCAGCAAATCCGGGGGGCCAGATACGCAGTATTTT
TRBV4-3	NA	TRBJ2-1	TRBD1	CASSQEPTGGRLNEQFF	TGCGCCAGCAGCCAGGAACCAACAGGGGGGCGGCTCAATGAGCAGTTCTTC
TRBV5-1	NA	TRBJ1-4	TRBD1	CASSWTGVGEKLFF	TGCGCCAGCAGCTGGACAGGGGTCGGGGAAAAACTGTTTTTT
TRBV7-9	NA	TRBJ2-2	NA	CASSLVGGHTGELFF	TGTGCCAGCAGCTTGGTTGGAGGGCACACCGGGGAGCTGTTTTTT
TRBV29-1	NA	TRBJ2-2	TRBD2	CSATLRRGAGELFF	TGCAGCGCAACCCTCCGGCGGGGGGCCGGGGAGCTGTTTTTT
TRBV4-1	NA	TRBJ1-2	NA	CASSQGHRVTPGYGYTF	TGCGCCAGCAGCCAGGGCCACAGGGTGACGCCGGGCTATGGCTACACCTTC
TRBV2	NA	TRBJ1-5	TRBD1	CASKKGRDSNQPQHF	TGTGCCAGCAAAAAAGGAAGGGACAGTAATCAGCCCCAGCATTTT
TRBV28	NA	TRBJ2-1	TRBD1	CASSLAGQGAYEQFF	TGTGCCAGCAGTTTAGCGGGACAGGGGGCATATGAGCAGTTCTTC
TRBV15	NA	TRBJ1-5	NA	CATSRDQVYSNQPQHF	TGTGCCACCAGCAGAGATCAGGTCTATAGCAATCAGCCCCAGCATTTT
TRBV4-2	NA	TRBJ1-1	NA	CASSQAQGTLNTEAFF	TGTGCCAGCAGCCAAGCTCAGGGGACCTTGAACACTGAAGCTTTCTTT
TRBV2	NA	TRBJ1-2	NA	CASRAGQTNYGYTF	TGTGCCAGCAGAGCTGGACAGACTAACTATGGCTACACCTTC
TRBV5-4	NA	TRBJ1-1	NA	CASRLGQLNTEAFF	TGTGCCAGCAGACTGGGACAACTAAACACTGAAGCTTTCTTT
TRBV7-2	NA	TRBJ1-1	NA	CASSLGRAGDAEAFF	TGTGCCAGCAGCTTAGGCAGGGCAGGTGACGCTGAAGCTTTCTTT
TRBV28	NA	TRBJ1-3	TRBD1	CASSKNDRVIFGNTIYF	TGTGCCAGCAGCAAAAACGACAGGGTAATTTTTGGAAACACCATATATTTT
TRBV2	NA	TRBJ1-6	NA	CASSVSALVRWVGGSPLHF	TGTGCCAGCAGTGTGAGTGCTTTGGTGCGGTGGGTTGGAGGATCACCCCTCCACTTT
TRBV7-6	NA	TRBJ2-3	TRBD2	CASSREREGLYF	TGTGCCAGCAGCCGGGAGCGGGAGGGGCTGTATTTT
TRBV19	NA	TRBJ2-3	TRBD2	CASTGGSLTDTQYF	TGTGCCAGTACGGGCGGGAGTCTCACAGATACGCAGTATTTT